This TCR beta chain was retrieved from a study of Ad26.COV2.S vaccination and SARS-CoV-2 variants. The length of the CDR3 is 16 residues. V was pared by 1 base and J by 0 bases, with 4 bases of the junction left unmatched. Germline V gene lookup returns CDR1 SGHRS and CDR2 YFSETQ. A note on this clone: Its antigen is undetermined.

Only in-frame clones appear in the TCRdb table, and some are missing; sequencing was by immunoSEQ multiplex PCR. The sample has 350,000 to 450,000 clones, 92% seen once. Findings and limits, study-wide: Vaccinees showed greater spike-specific TCR breadth than placebo recipients. Marked by substantial breadth, spike-specific CD8+ and CD4+ T cell responses were reportedly seen after vaccination. Analyses of TCR breadth and depth may have underestimated total T cell responses. Across vaccine and placebo recipients, the breadth of non-spike TCRs was similar.

This TCR was recovered from a human donor who had recovered from COVID-19. The starting material was peripheral blood, obtained after recovery from COVID-19. The chain employs TRBV5-1 and TRBJ2-1, with 7 bases identical to TRBD2. The DNA of the CDR3 is TGCGCCAGCAGCTTGTCGCGGGGGTCCTCCTACAATGAGCAGTTCTTC. This codes for CASSLSRGSSYNEQFF.